A single sample gave rise to the 16 T cell receptor beta chains below, sequenced in a study of T cell responses to AZD1222 COVID-19 vaccine. This table comes from immunoSEQ multiplex PCR, and its TCRdb copy is limited to in-frame clones, with some not included. The sample lists around 69,000 clones, 84% seen once, with under 8% in the top ten. The sequencing here drew on peripheral blood, taken on day 0 of AZD1222 vaccination. The receptors come from an adult in good health.

The genes are TRBV18 and TRBJ1-1, with D tentatively TRBD1 (5 bases). CDR3 size: 14 residues. Germline lookup yields CDR1 KGHSH and CDR2 LQKENI. The V end was cut by 1 base, the J end by 6 bases, with 12 bases between. The CDR3 DNA reads as TGTGCCAGCTCACCACTCGGCACGGGGGCTGAAGCTTTCTTT. Residues: CASSPLGTGAEAFF.

The chain links TRBV19 to TRBJ1-2, with D unclear. Germline lookup yields CDR1 LNHDA and CDR2 SQIVND (reference sequence). The CDR3 is 15 residues long. Trimming cost V 6 bases and J 3 bases, with 17 bases left between them. CDR3 DNA sequence: TGTGCCAGTAGCCATAGATATAGCCGGGACTATGGCTACACCTTC. The encoded protein is CASSHRYSRDYGYTF.

The chain is built from TRBV2 and TRBJ1-5, with D possibly TRBD1 on 5 matching bases. Per the germline V gene, CDR1 is SNHLY and CDR2 is FYNNEI. The CDR3 runs 13 residues. V dropped 4 bases and J dropped 7 bases, with 11 bases sitting between them. Here the CDR3 DNA reads TGTGCCAGCAGTGTGACGGGGGAACAGCCCCAGCATTTT. As protein: CASSVTGEQPQHF. The complete variable domain, with remaining parts taken from reference TRBV2 and TRBJ1-5, reads EPEVTQTPSHQVTQMGQEVILRCVPISNHLYFYWYRQILGQKVEFLVSFYNNEISEKSEIFDDQFSVERPDGSNFTLKIRSTKLEDSAMYFCASSVTGEQPQHFGDGTRLSIL.

The J gene is TRBJ2-1, the V gene TRBV4-3; D remains ambiguous. The ends were cut back, 0 bases at V and 12 bases at J, with 18 bases in the middle. Germline CDR1 LGHNA, CDR2 YSLEER. The CDR3 length is 15 residues. Here the CDR3 reads CASSQERVGLDTQFF. The CDR3 nucleotides are TGCGCCAGCAGCCAAGAAAGGGTCGGGCTAGATACGCAGTTCTTC.

The chain links TRBV4-1 to TRBJ2-4; D gene uncertain. Trimming pared 0 bases from V and 0 bases from J, leaving 6 bases between. Per the germline V gene, CDR1 is MGHRA and CDR2 is YSYEKL. This CDR3 has 15 amino acids. The CDR3 is CASSQDSIAKNIQYF. The CDR3, as DNA: TGCGCCAGCAGCCAAGATTCCATAGCCAAAAACATTCAGTACTTC.

The chain is built from TRBV2 and TRBJ1-1, with a weak D call TRBD1 (5 bases). The CDR3 sequence is 11 residues long. Per germline, CDR1 SNHLY and CDR2 FYNNEI. V lost 7 bases to trimming and J lost 11 bases, with 14 bases between them. The CDR3 DNA reads TGTGCCAGCAATCGGGACCGTGGGGCTTTCTTT. Translating it yields CASNRDRGAFF.

The V call is TRBV6-1, the J call TRBJ2-1, with TRBD1 as a possible D gene (5 bases). The V end was cut by 3 bases, the J end by 6 bases, with 6 bases between. Germline loops: CDR1 MNHNS, CDR2 SASEGT. The CDR3 has 12 amino acids. CDR3 sequence: CASSDRVNEQFF. The CDR3 bases are TGTGCCAGCAGTGACAGGGTCAATGAGCAGTTCTTC.

The chain is built from TRBV2 and TRBJ2-5; D is uncertain. CDR1 is SNHLY and CDR2 is FYNNEI in the germline V gene. Deletions cut 4 bases from V and 5 bases from J, with 8 bases between. The length of the CDR3 is 12 residues. The CDR3 loop reads CASSVRRETQYF. The CDR3 nucleotides are TGTGCCAGCAGTGTCCGGCGGGAGACCCAGTACTTC. Full variable domain (rest looked up from reference TRBV2 and TRBJ2-5): EPEVTQTPSHQVTQMGQEVILRCVPISNHLYFYWYRQILGQKVEFLVSFYNNEISEKSEIFDDQFSVERPDGSNFTLKIRSTKLEDSAMYFCASSVRRETQYFGPGTRLLVL.

The V and J genes are TRBV2 and TRBJ2-7; possible D gene TRBD1, 6 bases. Trimming stripped 5 bases from V and 4 bases from J, with 12 bases between. Looked up from germline, CDR1 is SNHLY and CDR2 is FYNNEI. The CDR3 extends over 13 amino acids. CDR3 amino acids: CASSLQGWYEQYF. The CDR3 DNA reads TGTGCCAGCAGTCTTCAGGGGTGGTACGAGCAGTACTTC.

The sample holds a few counts of this clone. The V and J genes are TRBV15 and TRBJ1-5; D is unresolved. The length of the CDR3 is 15 residues. The ends were cut back, 4 bases at V and 3 bases at J, with 13 bases in the middle. Germline CDR1 reads LNHNV; CDR2 reads YYDKDF (reference sequence). This chain's CDR3 is CATSNREGYNQPQHF. CDR3 bases: TGTGCCACCAGCAACCGCGAGGGATACAATCAGCCCCAGCATTTT.

The genes are TRBV7-8 and TRBJ2-1; 10 bases are shared with TRBD2. The germline CDR1 and CDR2 sequences are SGHVS and FQNEAQ. V trimming: 5 bases; J trimming: 4 bases; junction bases outside the gene matches: 5. The CDR3 covers 15 residues. CDR3 nucleotide sequence: TGTGCCAGCAGCCCGCAAGCGGGGGGGTACAATGAGCAGTTCTTC. This encodes CASSPQAGGYNEQFF.

The gene calls are TRBV7-2 and TRBJ1-3, with a tentative D call TRBD1 (5 bases). Between the trimmed V and J ends, which lost 1 base and 0 bases, there was a span of 13 bases. Germline values: CDR1 SGHTA, CDR2 FQGNSA. The CDR3 spans 17 residues. CDR3 DNA: TGTGCCAGCAGCTTAGGGAGGGGCCAGAGCTCTGGAAACACCATATATTTT. Translating it yields CASSLGRGQSSGNTIYF. The whole variable domain, filled in from reference TRBV7-2 and TRBJ1-3, reads GAGVSQSPSNKVTEKGKDVELRCDPISGHTALYWYRQSLGQGLEFLIYFQGNSAPDKSGLPSDRFSAERTGGSVSTLTIQRTQQEDSAVYLCASSLGRGQSSGNTIYFGEGSWLTVV.

The chain carries TRBV2 and TRBJ2-5, with no clear D. Per germline, CDR1 SNHLY and CDR2 FYNNEI. V dropped 3 bases and J dropped 1 base, with 3 bases sitting between them. The CDR3 runs 12 residues. The CDR3 region is CASSDFQETQYF. The CDR3 DNA reads as TGTGCCAGCAGTGACTTCCAAGAGACCCAGTACTTC.

This clone turned up a few times. The chain has TRBV4-2 and TRBJ1-5; D is undetermined. Trimming stripped 1 base from V and 4 bases from J, with 11 bases between. The germline CDR1 and CDR2 sequences are LGHNA and YNFKEQ. The CDR3 is 15 residues long. CDR3 nucleotides: TGTGCCAGCAGCCAAGGGTTTCCCTCTAATCAGCCCCAGCATTTT. This gives the protein CASSQGFPSNQPQHF.

J is TRBJ1-1 and V is TRBV6-2 or TRBV6-3; D call uncertain. CDR1 and CDR2 (germline): MNHEY, SVGEGT. V lost 4 bases to trimming and J lost 3 bases, with 6 bases between them. The CDR3 totals 12 residues. The CDR3 nucleotides are TGTGCCAGCAGTTCTACGTACACTGAAGCTTTCTTT. This codes for CASSSTYTEAFF.

The gene calls are TRBV16 and TRBJ1-2; D possibly corresponds to TRBD1 (6 bases). Germline loops: CDR1 KGHSY, CDR2 FQNENV. The CDR3 is made up of 12 amino acids. The V gene lost 5 bases and the J gene lost 3 bases, with 7 bases spanning the gap. Written as DNA, the CDR3 is TGTGCCAGCAGCAGGACAGACTATGGCTACACCTTC. Amino acid sequence: CASSRTDYGYTF.